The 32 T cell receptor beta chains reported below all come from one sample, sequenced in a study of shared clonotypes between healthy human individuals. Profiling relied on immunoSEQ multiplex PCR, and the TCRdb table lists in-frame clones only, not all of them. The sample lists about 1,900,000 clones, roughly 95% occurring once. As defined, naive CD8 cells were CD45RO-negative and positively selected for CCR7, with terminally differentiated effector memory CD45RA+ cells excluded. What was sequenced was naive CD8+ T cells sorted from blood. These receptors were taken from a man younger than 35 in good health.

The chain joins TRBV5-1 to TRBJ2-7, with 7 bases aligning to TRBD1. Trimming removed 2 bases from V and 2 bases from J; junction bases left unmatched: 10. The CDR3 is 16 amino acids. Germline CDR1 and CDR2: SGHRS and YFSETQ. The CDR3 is CASSLPHTGDPYEQYF. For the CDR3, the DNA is TGCGCCAGCAGCTTACCGCACACAGGGGACCCCTACGAGCAGTACTTC.

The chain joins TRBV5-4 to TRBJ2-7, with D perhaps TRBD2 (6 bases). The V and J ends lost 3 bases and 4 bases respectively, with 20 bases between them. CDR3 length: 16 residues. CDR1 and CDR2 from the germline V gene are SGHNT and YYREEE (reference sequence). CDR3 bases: TGTGCCAGCAGCTCTAACCCGGGACTCGGAGCTTACGAGCAGTACTTC. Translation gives CASSSNPGLGAYEQYF.

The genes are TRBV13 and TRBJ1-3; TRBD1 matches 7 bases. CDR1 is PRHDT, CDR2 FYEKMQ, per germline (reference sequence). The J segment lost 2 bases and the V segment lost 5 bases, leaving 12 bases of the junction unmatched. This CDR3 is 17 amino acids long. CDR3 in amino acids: CASSPRQGVGTGNTIYF. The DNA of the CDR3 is TGTGCCAGCAGCCCCCGACAGGGAGTGGGTACTGGAAACACCATATATTTT.

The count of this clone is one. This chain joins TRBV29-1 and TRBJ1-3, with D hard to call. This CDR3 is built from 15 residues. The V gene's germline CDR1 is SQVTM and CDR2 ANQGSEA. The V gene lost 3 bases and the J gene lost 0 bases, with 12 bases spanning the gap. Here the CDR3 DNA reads TGCAGCGTTGACGATGGACGGGGCTCTGGAAACACCATATATTTT. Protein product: CSVDDGRGSGNTIYF.

CDR3 nucleotides: TGTGCCAGCAGTTACTCGGGGGTGTCTGGGGCCAACGTCCTGACTTTC. Translation gives CASSYSGVSGANVLTF. The V gene is TRBV6-5, the J gene TRBJ2-6, with D perhaps given as TRBD1 or TRBD2 (5 bases each). V lost 0 bases and J 1 base, leaving 7 bases between the germline ends. Germline CDR1 is MNHEY and CDR2 is SVGAGI. This CDR3 has 16 amino acids.

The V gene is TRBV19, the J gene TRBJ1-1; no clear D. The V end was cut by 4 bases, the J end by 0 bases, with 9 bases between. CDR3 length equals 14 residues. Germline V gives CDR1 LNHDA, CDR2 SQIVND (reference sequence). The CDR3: CASSTGEVNTEAFF. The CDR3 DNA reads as TGTGCCAGTAGTACAGGAGAGGTGAACACTGAAGCTTTCTTT.

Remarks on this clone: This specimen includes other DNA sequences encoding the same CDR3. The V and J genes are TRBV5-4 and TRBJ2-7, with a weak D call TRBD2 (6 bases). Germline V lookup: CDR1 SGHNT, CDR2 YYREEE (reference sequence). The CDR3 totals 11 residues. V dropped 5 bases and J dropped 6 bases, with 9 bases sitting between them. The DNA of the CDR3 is TGTGCCAGCAGTCTGGGGGGCGAGCAGTACTTC. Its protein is CASSLGGEQYF.

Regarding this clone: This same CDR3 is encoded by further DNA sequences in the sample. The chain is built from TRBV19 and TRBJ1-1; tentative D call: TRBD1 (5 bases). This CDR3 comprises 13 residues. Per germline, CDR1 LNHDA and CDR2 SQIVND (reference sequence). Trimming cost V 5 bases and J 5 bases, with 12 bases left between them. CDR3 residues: CASSPQGYTEAFF. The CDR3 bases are TGTGCCAGTAGTCCCCAGGGATATACTGAAGCTTTCTTT.

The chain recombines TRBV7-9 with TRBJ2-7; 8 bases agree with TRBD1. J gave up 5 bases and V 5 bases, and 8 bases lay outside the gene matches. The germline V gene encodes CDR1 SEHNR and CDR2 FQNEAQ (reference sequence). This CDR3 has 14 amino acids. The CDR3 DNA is TGTGCCAGCAGCCCGCCGAGACAGGGGAACGAGCAGTACTTC. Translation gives CASSPPRQGNEQYF.

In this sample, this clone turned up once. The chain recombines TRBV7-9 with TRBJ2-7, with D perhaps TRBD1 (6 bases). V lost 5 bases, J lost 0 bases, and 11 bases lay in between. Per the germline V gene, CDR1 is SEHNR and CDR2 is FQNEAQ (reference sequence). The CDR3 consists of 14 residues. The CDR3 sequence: CASSDPTGSYEQYF. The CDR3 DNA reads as TGTGCCAGCAGCGACCCGACAGGCTCCTACGAGCAGTACTTC.

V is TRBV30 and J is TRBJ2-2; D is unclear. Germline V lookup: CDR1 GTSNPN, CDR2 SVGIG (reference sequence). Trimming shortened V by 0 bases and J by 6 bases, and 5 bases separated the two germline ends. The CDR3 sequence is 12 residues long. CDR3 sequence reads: CAWSVTPGELFF. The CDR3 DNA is TGTGCCTGGAGTGTGACACCCGGGGAGCTGTTTTTT.

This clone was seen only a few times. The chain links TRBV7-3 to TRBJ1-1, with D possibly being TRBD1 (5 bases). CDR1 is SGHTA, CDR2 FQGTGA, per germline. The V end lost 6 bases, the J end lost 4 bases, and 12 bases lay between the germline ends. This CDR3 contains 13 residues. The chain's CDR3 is CASSPGGGTEAFF. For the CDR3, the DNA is TGTGCCAGCAGTCCGGGGGGAGGCACTGAAGCTTTCTTT.

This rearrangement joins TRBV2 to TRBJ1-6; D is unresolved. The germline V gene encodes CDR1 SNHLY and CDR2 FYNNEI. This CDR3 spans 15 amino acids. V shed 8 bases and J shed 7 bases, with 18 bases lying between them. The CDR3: CASWADGDPNSPLHF. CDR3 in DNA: TGTGCCAGCTGGGCAGACGGGGATCCGAATTCACCCCTCCACTTT.

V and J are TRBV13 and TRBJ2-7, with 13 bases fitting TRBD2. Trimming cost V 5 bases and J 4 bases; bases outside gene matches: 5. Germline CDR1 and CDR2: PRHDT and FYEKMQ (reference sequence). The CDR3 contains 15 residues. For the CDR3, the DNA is TGTGCCAGCAGCACTAGCGGGAGGGCCCGTTACGAGCAGTACTTC. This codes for CASSTSGRARYEQYF.

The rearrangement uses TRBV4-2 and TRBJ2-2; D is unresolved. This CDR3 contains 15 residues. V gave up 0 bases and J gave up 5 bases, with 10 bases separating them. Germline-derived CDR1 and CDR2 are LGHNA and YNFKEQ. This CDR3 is CASSQEALVTGELFF. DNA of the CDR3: TGTGCCAGCAGCCAAGAGGCGCTGGTAACCGGGGAGCTGTTTTTT.

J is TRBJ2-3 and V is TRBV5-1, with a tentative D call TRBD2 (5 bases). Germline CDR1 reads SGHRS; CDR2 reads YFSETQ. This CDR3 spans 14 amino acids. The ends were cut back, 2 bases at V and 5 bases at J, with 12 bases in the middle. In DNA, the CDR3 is TGCGCCAGCAGCTTAGACGACTATAAAGATACGCAGTATTTT. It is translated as CASSLDDYKDTQYF.

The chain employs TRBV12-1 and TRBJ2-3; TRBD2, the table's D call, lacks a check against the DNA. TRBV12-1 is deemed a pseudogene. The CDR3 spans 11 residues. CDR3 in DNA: TGTGCCAGCAGCTGTCTCGATACGCAGTATTTT. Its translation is CASSCLDTQYF.

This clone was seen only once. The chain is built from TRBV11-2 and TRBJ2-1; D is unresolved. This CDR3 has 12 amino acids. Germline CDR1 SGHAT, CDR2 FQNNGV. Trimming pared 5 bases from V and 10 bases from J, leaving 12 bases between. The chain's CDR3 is CASSISRNEQFF. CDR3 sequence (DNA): TGTGCCAGCAGCATTAGCCGGAACGAGCAGTTCTTC.

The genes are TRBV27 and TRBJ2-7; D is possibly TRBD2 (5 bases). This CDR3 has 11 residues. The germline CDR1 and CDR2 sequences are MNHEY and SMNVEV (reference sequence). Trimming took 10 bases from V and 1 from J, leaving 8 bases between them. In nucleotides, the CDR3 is TGTGCCATCGGGAAGTCCTACGAGCAGTACTTC. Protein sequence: CAIGKSYEQYF.

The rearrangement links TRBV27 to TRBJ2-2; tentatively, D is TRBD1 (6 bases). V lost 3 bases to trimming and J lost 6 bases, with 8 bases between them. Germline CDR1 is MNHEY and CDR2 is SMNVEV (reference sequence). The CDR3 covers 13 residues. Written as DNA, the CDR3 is TGTGCCAGCAGTTTCCAGGGGCCCGGGGAGCTGTTTTTT. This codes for CASSFQGPGELFF.

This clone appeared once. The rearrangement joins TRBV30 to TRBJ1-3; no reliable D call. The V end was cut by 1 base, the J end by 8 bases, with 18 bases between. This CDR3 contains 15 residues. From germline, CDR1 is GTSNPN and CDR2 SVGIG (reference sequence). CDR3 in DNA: TGTGCCTGGAGTGACCGCCCCCATGAACCCGACACCATATATTTT. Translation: CAWSDRPHEPDTIYF.

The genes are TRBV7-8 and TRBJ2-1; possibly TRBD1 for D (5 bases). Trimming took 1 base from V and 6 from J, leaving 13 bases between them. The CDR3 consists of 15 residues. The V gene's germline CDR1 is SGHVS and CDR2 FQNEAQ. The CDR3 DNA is TGTGCCAGCAGCTTAGTTGGTGGGGCAGGCAATGAGCAGTTCTTC. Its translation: CASSLVGGAGNEQFF.

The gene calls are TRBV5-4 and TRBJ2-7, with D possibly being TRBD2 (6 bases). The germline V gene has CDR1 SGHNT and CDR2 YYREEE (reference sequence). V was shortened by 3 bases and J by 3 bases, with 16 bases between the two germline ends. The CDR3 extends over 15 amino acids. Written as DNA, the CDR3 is TGTGCCAGCAGCTGGGGTAGCGGAGTGGGCTACGAGCAGTACTTC. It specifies CASSWGSGVGYEQYF.

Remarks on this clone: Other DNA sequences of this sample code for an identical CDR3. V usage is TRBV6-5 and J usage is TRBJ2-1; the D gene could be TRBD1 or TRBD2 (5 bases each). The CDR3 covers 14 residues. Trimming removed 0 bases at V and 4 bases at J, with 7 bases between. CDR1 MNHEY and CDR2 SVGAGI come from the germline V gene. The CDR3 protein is CASSYSGAYNEQFF. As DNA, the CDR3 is TGTGCCAGCAGTTACTCCGGGGCTTACAATGAGCAGTTCTTC.

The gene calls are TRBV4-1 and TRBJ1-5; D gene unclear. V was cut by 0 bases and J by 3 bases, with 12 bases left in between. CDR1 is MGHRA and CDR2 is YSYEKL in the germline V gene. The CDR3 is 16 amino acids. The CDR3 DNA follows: TGCGCCAGCAGCCAAGAAGTCGGGGATACCAATCAGCCCCAGCATTTT. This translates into CASSQEVGDTNQPQHF.

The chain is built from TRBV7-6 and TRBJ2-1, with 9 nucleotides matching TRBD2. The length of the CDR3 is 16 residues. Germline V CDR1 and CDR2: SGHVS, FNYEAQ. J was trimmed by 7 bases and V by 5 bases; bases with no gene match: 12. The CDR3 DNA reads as TGTGCCAGCAGCCCCCGGGGTAGCGGGAGCGGAAATGAGCAGTTCTTC. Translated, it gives CASSPRGSGSGNEQFF.

The CDR3 loop is CASSFGKPYEQYF. In DNA form, the CDR3 reads TGTGCCAGCAGTTTTGGAAAACCCTACGAGCAGTACTTC. The chain employs TRBV28 and TRBJ2-7, with unresolved D. Trimming left V 3 bases short and J 2 bases short, with 8 bases between. Germline V gene data show CDR1 as MDHEN and CDR2 as SYDVKM. CDR3 length: 13 amino acids.

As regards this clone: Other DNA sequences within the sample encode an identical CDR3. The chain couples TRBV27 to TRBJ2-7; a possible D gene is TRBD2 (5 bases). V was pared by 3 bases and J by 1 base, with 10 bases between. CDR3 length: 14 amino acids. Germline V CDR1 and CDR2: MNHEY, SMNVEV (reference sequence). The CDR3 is CASSFSGVSYEQYF. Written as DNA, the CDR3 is TGTGCCAGCAGTTTCTCCGGGGTATCCTACGAGCAGTACTTC.

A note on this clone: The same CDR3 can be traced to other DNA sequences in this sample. The CDR3 bases are TGCGCCAGCAGCTTGGGATTAAACACTGAAGCTTTCTTT. Its protein is CASSLGLNTEAFF. The chain joins TRBV5-1 to TRBJ1-1; D is unresolved. The CDR3 spans 13 residues. Trimming took off 0 bases at V and 2 bases at J, with 5 bases between the two ends. Germline assignment: CDR1 SGHRS and CDR2 YFSETQ. Looking up the rest from reference TRBV5-1 and TRBJ1-1 gives the full variable domain: KAGVTQTPRYLIKTRGQQVTLSCSPISGHRSVSWYQQTPGQGLQFLFEYFSETQRNKGNFPGRFSGRQFSNSRSEMNVSTLELGDSALYLCASSLGLNTEAFFGQGTRLTVV.

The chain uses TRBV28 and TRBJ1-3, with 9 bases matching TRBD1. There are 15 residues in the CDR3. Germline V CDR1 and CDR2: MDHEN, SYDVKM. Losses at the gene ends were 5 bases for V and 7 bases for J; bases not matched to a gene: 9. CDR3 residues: CASSVNRGLRNTIYF. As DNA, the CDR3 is TGTGCCAGCAGTGTCAACAGGGGGCTAAGGAACACCATATATTTT.

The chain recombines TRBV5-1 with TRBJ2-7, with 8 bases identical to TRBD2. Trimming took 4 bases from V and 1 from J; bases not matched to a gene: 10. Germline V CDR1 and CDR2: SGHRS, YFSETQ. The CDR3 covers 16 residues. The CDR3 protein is CASSGGVAGLSYEQYF. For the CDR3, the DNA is TGCGCCAGCAGCGGAGGGGTAGCGGGACTGTCCTACGAGCAGTACTTC.

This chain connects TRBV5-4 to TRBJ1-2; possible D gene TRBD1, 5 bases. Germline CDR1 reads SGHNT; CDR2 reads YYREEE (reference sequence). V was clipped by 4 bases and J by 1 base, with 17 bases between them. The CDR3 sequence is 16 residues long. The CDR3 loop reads CASSLWNGQNNYGYTF. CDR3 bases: TGTGCCAGCAGCCTCTGGAATGGACAAAATAACTATGGCTACACCTTC.